This entry concerns a single TCR beta chain. Its antigen is not known. These data belong to a study of CD8+CD57+ T cells in acquired aplastic anemia. About the research overall: Sorted CD4+ and CD8+ cells gave an average of 3.2 ug of DNA.

Findings and limits, study-wide: Overlap between patients and controls comprised roughly 28 CD8+ CDR3 sequences. Patient and control CD8+ Simpson's diversity was not significantly different.

The CDR3 is 15 residues long. The V and J ends lost 7 bases and 6 bases, in that order; junction bases with no gene match: 8. Genomic DNA served as template for TCR beta VDJ and CDR3 profiling. TCRdb reprocessed the reads via MiXCR and lists one record per CDR3 protein. The sample contains around 400,000 distinct CDR3 sequences, 65% to 75% of which appear only once. The sequencing input was sorted CD4+, CD8+, or CD8+CD57+ T cells (not recorded which) from PBMCs. The rearrangement joins TRBV12-3 or TRBV12-4 to TRBJ2-7; 14 nucleotides line up with TRBD2. This TCR came from a human donor in good health, serving as a control. CDR3 DNA sequence: TGTGCCAGCATCTCCCAGGGACTAGCGGGGGCCGAGCAGTACTTC. Translated, it gives CASISQGLAGAEQYF.